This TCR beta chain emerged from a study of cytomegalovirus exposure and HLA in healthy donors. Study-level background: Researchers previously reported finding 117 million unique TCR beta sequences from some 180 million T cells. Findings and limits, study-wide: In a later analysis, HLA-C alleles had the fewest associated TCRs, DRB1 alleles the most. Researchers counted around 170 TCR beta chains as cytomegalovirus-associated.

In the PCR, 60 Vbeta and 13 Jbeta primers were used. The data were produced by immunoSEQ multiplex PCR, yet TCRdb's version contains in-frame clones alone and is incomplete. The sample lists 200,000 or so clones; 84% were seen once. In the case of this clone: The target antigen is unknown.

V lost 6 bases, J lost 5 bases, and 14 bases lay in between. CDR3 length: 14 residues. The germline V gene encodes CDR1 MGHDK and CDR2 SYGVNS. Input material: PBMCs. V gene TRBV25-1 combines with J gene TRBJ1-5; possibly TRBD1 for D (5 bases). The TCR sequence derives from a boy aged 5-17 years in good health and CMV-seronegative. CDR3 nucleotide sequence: TGTGCCAGCAGCGGGGGGTCAAGTCATCAGCCCCAGCATTTT. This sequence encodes CASSGGSSHQPQHF.